The sequence of this T cell receptor beta chain was determined in a study of blood T cell repertoires in COVID-19. About the research overall: There were acute and convalescent COVID-19 samples, and they came from the United States, Italy and Spain. Sources were T cells, B-cell-depleted T cells, or PBMCs; the material itself was cDNA or gDNA.

As processed by the authors: Using reference gene primer amplification, nucleated cell counts were estimated. Measured with immunoSEQ multiplex PCR; TCRdb has only the in-frame clones, and not every one. That table is the source of V, J and clone size, and D and trimming were worked out from the DNA. This table has a few hundred thousand clones, around 90% appearing once. Germline V lookup: CDR1 MNHEY, CDR2 SVGAGI. The ends were cut back, 5 bases at V and 4 bases at J, with 6 bases in the middle. The CDR3 has 12 residues. The clonotype was recovered from a man between 60 and 75 years old who had recovered from COVID-19. Sequenced input: peripheral blood. The chain recombines TRBV6-5 with TRBJ1-5; possibly TRBD1 for D (5 bases). CDR3 loop: CASSRGNQPQHF. In nucleotides, the CDR3 is TGTGCCAGCAGTCGGGGGAATCAGCCCCAGCATTTT.